The entry below gives a single T cell receptor (beta chain) sequence along with its context. Its antigen is as yet unknown. The data derive from a study of OX40 agonist ivuxolimab in advanced cancers. Across the study: Dosing consisted of intravenous ivuxolimab at 0.01 to 10 mg/kg every 2 weeks.

Study findings and constraints: Some nonresponders also had low normalized T-cell clonal expansion. There was clonal expansion of CD4+ and CD8+ blood T cells by week 6 at 0.1 to 3.0 mg/kg.

The germline V gene encodes CDR1 SQVTM and CDR2 ANQGSEA. The CDR3 is 12 residues long. V was trimmed by 3 bases and J by 5 bases, leaving 8 bases between them. Produced via immunoSEQ multiplex PCR; TCRdb's table is partial and in-frame only. The top ten hold about 5.4% of the sample, which has tens of thousands of clones, roughly 78% seen once. The starting material was CD4+ or CD8+ T cells sorted from blood, obtained in a trial of the OX40 agonist ivuxolimab. The chain joins TRBV29-1 to TRBJ2-1; D unclear. This receptor was identified in an adult with an advanced solid tumor such as melanoma, head and neck, liver or kidney cancer. The CDR3 protein is CSVEVLDNEQFF. The DNA for the CDR3 is TGCAGCGTTGAGGTTTTGGACAATGAGCAGTTCTTC.